Reported below is one T cell receptor beta chain. At least ten counts were recorded for this clonotype. It lacks a known antigen. Qualities for individual bases were not recorded, and no much larger clone is one base off. A case-control design nested within a healthcare worker cohort in London, UK, was used, with weekly nasopharyngeal swab PCR tests and blood sampling performed. Healthcare workers were recruited during the week of the UK lockdown, between 23 and 31 March 2020, and followed weekly for up to about 15 weeks. The library came from 5' RACE. Sequencing was carried out with a NextSeq 500. Unique molecular identifiers were attached to individual cDNA molecules in the TCR library protocol so that sequencing error and PCR bias could be corrected. TCR alpha and beta chains were both sequenced, and the abundances of alpha and beta sequences in each sample were closely correlated with each other. The study's own analysis went as follows. Decombinator V4 was used to annotate TCR sequences for V gene, J gene and CDR3. TCRs were defined as expanded if a significant change between any two time points was detected under a Poisson model with p below 0.0001. TCR abundances were normalised to the total number of TCRs sequenced in each sample and reported as counts per million. TRAV1-2 paired with TRAJ12, TRAJ20 or TRAJ33 defined MAIT TCRs, while TRAV10 paired with TRAJ18 defined iNKT TCRs. VDJdb, accessed 1 November 2021, was searched for CMV, EBV and SARS-CoV-2 annotated TCRs, with TCRs annotated for multiple antigens excluded. The public reads were reanalyzed by TCRdb: fastp trimming at Q25, MiXCR alignment, in-frame beta chains only. Entries that share a CDR3 protein sequence are merged under the most common genes and DNA. The V and J calls come from TCRdb's annotation, not from the publication. The sample records 110,000 or so distinct CDR3 sequences, roughly 12% of which are singletons. The biggest ten clones account for around 3% of the sample.

This entry belongs to a study of early T cells in non-severe SARS-CoV-2 infection listed by TCRdb under 2021. Broadly, across the study: TCR sequencing used bulk RNA from unsorted whole blood, so alpha and beta chains could not be paired. Study-wide findings and limitations: VDJdb matching was skewed toward anti-spike CD8 responses, so virus-specific expansions were likely underestimated and private and CD4 specificities were missed.

The CDR3, from cysteine to phenylalanine, totals 13 residues. The sequence is cut down to CDR3 DNA, 39 bases in frame from base 1. Sequences were obtained from whole blood. The chain is assembled from TRBV21-1 and TRBJ2-3; the table names TRBD1, a call not compared with the DNA. TRBV21-1 is deemed a pseudogene. This sequence was found in an adult who was a healthcare worker with PCR-confirmed SARS-CoV-2 infection or an uninfected control (not recorded which). CDR3 sequence: CATGERITDTQYF. In nucleotide form, the sequence is TGTGCCACCGGGGAGCGGATCACAGATACGCAGTATTTT.